Here is one TCR beta chain with its context. The antigen is unknown. These data are taken from a study of CD8+ T cells in alopecia areata. Study background: Treated patients were dosed with oral tofacitinib, taking 5 to 10 mg twice daily. Tofacitinib administration persisted for 6 to 18 months, succeeded by 6 months off drug. Overall study findings and caveats: A large proportion of expanded lesional clones were detected persisting in scalp and blood during tofacitinib. Compared with normal scalp, lesional scalp had higher clonality and more expanded CD8+ clones.

The CDR3 spans 16 residues. Germline lookup yields CDR1 LNHNV and CDR2 YYDKDF (reference sequence). Trimming pared 1 base from V and 0 bases from J, leaving 12 bases between. Following RNA extraction, reverse transcription yielded cDNA that acted as the sequencing template. TCRdb keeps only in-frame clones here, not all; method: immunoSEQ multiplex PCR. The sample has some 110,000 clones, roughly 58% seen once. Treatment reported: oral pan-JAK inhibitor, 5-10 mg twice daily. Source: CD8+ T cells sorted from blood, taken at week 4, from a patient treated with tofacitinib. The V call is TRBV15, the J call TRBJ1-2; D gene uncertain. The TCR originated in a human donor with alopecia areata. The CDR3 protein is CATSRVRGSSNYGYTF. DNA for the CDR3: TGTGCCACCAGCAGAGTACGTGGCAGCTCTAACTATGGCTACACCTTC.